These T cell receptor beta chains were read from a single sample in a study of shared clonotypes between healthy human individuals. Produced via immunoSEQ multiplex PCR; TCRdb's table is partial and in-frame only. The table lists approximately 2,300,000 clones, 92% of them singletons. The material sequenced was naive CD4+ T cells from PBMCs. The source of these receptors is a man between 18 and 35 years old in good health. Some clones in this sample may be carry-over from other donors' samples. Both conserved end residues are part of each CDR3. Each record gives: V gene, D gene, J gene, clone size, CDR3 protein, CDR3 DNA. A D gene is named only where the DNA matches it firmly. Expanded clones get a size class; other rows say once, few or many, or leave the size out.

>TRBV7-9|-|TRBJ2-6|-
CASSPSYRVGANVLTF
TGTGCCAGCAGCCCCAGTTACAGGGTTGGGGCCAACGTCCTGACTTTC
>TRBV7-9|-|TRBJ1-4|-
CASSLEAVEKLFF
TGTGCCAGCAGCTTAGAGGCGGTGGAAAAACTGTTTTTT
>TRBV19|-|TRBJ1-4|-
CASSISPRDEKLFF
TGTGCCAGTAGTATATCCCCCAGGGATGAAAAACTGTTTTTT
>TRBV5-1|TRBD2|TRBJ2-3|-
CASSSGTSGDRFTDTQYF
TGCGCCAGCAGCTCAGGGACTAGCGGGGACCGATTCACAGATACGCAGTATTTT
>TRBV5-1|TRBD2|TRBJ2-1|-
CASSFGLAENNEQFF
TGCGCCAGCAGCTTTGGGCTAGCGGAGAACAATGAGCAGTTCTTC
>TRBV28|TRBD1|TRBJ2-5|-
CASSLDRVSTQYF
TGTGCCAGCAGTTTAGACAGGGTTTCGACCCAGTACTTC
>TRBV5-4|-|TRBJ2-2|-
CASSLALFNTGELFF
TGTGCCAGCAGCTTGGCCCTTTTCAACACCGGGGAGCTGTTTTTT
>TRBV29-1|-|TRBJ2-5|-
CSVDLRVGETQYF
TGCAGCGTTGATCTCAGGGTAGGGGAGACCCAGTACTTC
>TRBV5-1|TRBD2|TRBJ2-2|-
CASKKGLPNTGELFF
TGCGCCAGCAAAAAGGGACTACCGAACACCGGGGAGCTGTTTTTT
>TRBV4-1|TRBD1|TRBJ2-7|-
CASSGLPGQNSYEQYF
TGCGCCAGCAGCGGATTGCCGGGACAGAACTCCTACGAGCAGTACTTC
>TRBV11-2|TRBD2|TRBJ2-7|-
CASSLGGLAGMGEQYF
TGTGCCAGCAGCTTAGGGGGACTAGCGGGGATGGGAGAGCAGTACTTC
>TRBV29-1|-|TRBJ1-2|-
CSVDGLAGYTF
TGCAGCGTTGATGGCCTGGCGGGCTACACCTTC
>TRBV2|TRBD1|TRBJ2-2|once
CASSAEGGKLTGELFF
TGTGCCAGCAGCGCTGAAGGGGGCAAACTCACCGGGGAGCTGTTTTTT
>TRBV27|-|TRBJ1-2|-
CASSLAGAGYTF
TGTGCCAGCAGTTTGGCAGGGGCCGGCTACACCTTC
>TRBV7-3|-|TRBJ2-5|-
CASSSQGGRQETQYF
TGTGCCAGCAGCTCCCAGGGGGGGCGCCAAGAGACCCAGTACTTC
>TRBV19|TRBD1|TRBJ1-2|-
CASSMTPWDRGGSYGYTF
TGTGCCAGTAGTATGACCCCCTGGGACAGGGGGGGAAGCTATGGCTACACCTTC
>TRBV9|-|TRBJ2-7|-
CASSRGRASYEQYF
TGTGCCAGCAGCAGGGGGAGGGCATCCTACGAGCAGTACTTC
>TRBV6-5|TRBD1|TRBJ1-5|-
CASSSSEGQGFQSQHF
TGTGCCAGCAGTTCCTCGGAGGGACAGGGGTTTCAGTCCCAGCATTTT
>TRBV6-1|TRBD1|TRBJ1-5|-
CASSDRTGLHQPQHF
TGTGCCAGCAGTGATCGGACAGGGCTCCATCAGCCCCAGCATTTT
>TRBV28|-|TRBJ1-5|-
CASSPARRGDQPQHF
TGTGCCAGCAGCCCGGCTCGGAGGGGGGATCAGCCCCAGCATTTT
>TRBV5-1|TRBD2|TRBJ2-3|-
CASSLVGREVDTQYF
TGCGCCAGCAGCTTGGTGGGGCGGGAGGTAGATACGCAGTATTTT
>TRBV6-5|TRBD1|TRBJ1-2|-
CASSRPTGDGYTF
TGTGCCAGCAGCAGACCCACAGGGGATGGCTACACCTTC
>TRBV12-5|-|TRBJ2-1|-
CASGSSSGYNEQFF
TGTGCTAGTGGTTCCAGCAGCGGTTACAATGAGCAGTTCTTC
>TRBV7-9|-|TRBJ1-3|-
CASSLAGAGNTIYF
TGTGCCAGCAGCTTAGCAGGGGCCGGAAACACCATATATTTT
>TRBV7-2|-|TRBJ2-5|-
CASSLGYDPVTTQYF
TGTGCCAGCAGCTTAGGATACGACCCAGTAACGACCCAGTACTTC
>TRBV6-6|-|TRBJ2-7|once
CASSYSSAAEQYF
TGTGCCAGCAGTTACTCTTCAGCGGCCGAGCAGTACTTC
>TRBV7-9|TRBD2|TRBJ2-2|-
CASSLRGGGELFF
TGTGCCAGCAGCTTACGCGGGGGCGGGGAGCTGTTTTTT
>TRBV30|-|TRBJ2-7|-
CAWTGGSFYEQYF
TGTGCCTGGACCGGGGGCTCGTTCTACGAGCAGTACTTC
>TRBV28|TRBD2|TRBJ2-7|-
CASTTFGNGGLAGVYEQYF
TGTGCCAGCACCACATTCGGCAATGGCGGGCTAGCGGGAGTCTACGAGCAGTACTTC
>TRBV7-6|-|TRBJ2-3|-
CASSLDRGDTQYF
TGTGCCAGCAGCTTAGATCGAGGAGATACGCAGTATTTT
>TRBV5-1|TRBD1|TRBJ1-1|-
CASSLGPSDRGLRQAFF
TGCGCCAGCAGCTTGGGACCCTCGGACAGGGGCCTTAGGCAAGCTTTCTTT
>TRBV6-6|TRBD1|TRBJ1-1|-
CASSYSEGQGPFF
TGTGCCAGCAGTTACTCGGAGGGACAGGGACCTTTCTTT
>TRBV5-8|TRBD1|TRBJ2-4|-
CASSLGQGGVDIQYF
TGTGCCAGCAGCTTGGGACAGGGCGGCGTTGACATTCAGTACTTC
>TRBV27|-|TRBJ2-7|-
CASSLNLLRAYEQYF
TGTGCCAGCAGTTTAAACCTCCTCCGGGCCTACGAGCAGTACTTC
>TRBV5-4|TRBD1|TRBJ2-1|-
CASSQGAGNEQFF
TGTGCCAGCAGCCAGGGGGCGGGCAATGAGCAGTTCTTC
>TRBV5-1|-|TRBJ2-7|-
CASSPYGGYEQYF
TGCGCCAGCAGCCCCTATGGTGGCTACGAGCAGTACTTC
>TRBV28|TRBD1|TRBJ1-5|once
CASSSGGQAYSNQPQHF
TGTGCCAGCAGTTCCGGGGGACAGGCCTATAGCAATCAGCCCCAGCATTTT
>TRBV6-5|-|TRBJ1-4|-
CASSYNNREKNEKLFF
TGTGCCAGCAGTTACAATAACAGGGAGAAGAATGAAAAACTGTTTTTT
>TRBV5-1|TRBD2|TRBJ2-7|-
CASSSSTSVVYEQYF
TGCGCCAGCAGCTCATCGACTAGCGTTGTTTACGAGCAGTACTTC
>TRBV2|-|TRBJ2-1|-
CATEGPYNEQFF
TGTGCCACCGAGGGACCCTACAATGAGCAGTTCTTC
>TRBV7-2|-|TRBJ1-6|-
CASSLEDNSPLHF
TGTGCCAGCAGCTTAGAAGACAATTCACCCCTCCACTTT
>TRBV5-4|TRBD2|TRBJ2-3|-
CASSMKTSGIWTDTQYF
TGTGCCAGCAGCATGAAGACTAGCGGGATTTGGACAGATACGCAGTATTTT
>TRBV5-1|TRBD1|TRBJ1-5|-
CASSLGTEDQPQHF
TGCGCCAGCAGCCTCGGGACAGAGGATCAGCCCCAGCATTTT
>TRBV7-8|-|TRBJ2-3|-
CASSLDRTATDTQYF
TGTGCCAGCAGCTTAGATAGGACAGCCACAGATACGCAGTATTTT
>TRBV30|TRBD1|TRBJ1-2|-
CAGGQGAHNGYGYTF
TGTGCCGGCGGACAGGGGGCCCATAATGGATATGGCTACACCTTC